The clone carrying this T cell receptor beta chain appeared many times. This CDR3 has 17 amino acids. The V segment lost 0 bases and the J segment 8 bases; nucleotides outside the gene matches: 14. The germline V gene encodes CDR1 SGHRS and CDR2 YFSETQ. This sample stems from a study of T cells in Graves' hyperthyroidism and ophthalmopathy. The TCR beta CDR3 regions underwent amplification using RNA transcripts as the source. The TCR CDR3 first-round RT-PCR relied on the HTBI primer set. TCRdb reanalysed the multiplex PCR reads using MiXCR and keeps one entry per CDR3 protein. The repertoire holds under 300,000 distinct CDR3 sequences, with roughly 13% as singletons. Those patients with uncontrolled infection, other autoimmune disease, pregnancy or lactation were excluded.

Material for sequencing was blood. The receptor comes from a woman aged 25-40 years with Graves' hyperthyroidism that later progressed to Graves' ophthalmopathy. V gene TRBV5-1 combines with J gene TRBJ1-5; 7 nucleotides align to TRBD1. The CDR3 DNA is TGCGCCAGCAGCTTGGGCATGGAGACAAGGGGGCCGGAGCCCCAGCATTTT. Translation gives CASSLGMETRGPEPQHF.